The T cell receptor beta chain described here comes from a study of blood T cell repertoires in COVID-19. Living in 24 US areas, the participants were between about 18 and 95 years of age. Researchers sorted participants into cohorts using their self-reported clinical history. In the original workflow: Nucleated cell counts were estimated from reference gene primer amplification. Measured with immunoSEQ multiplex PCR; TCRdb has only the in-frame clones, and not every one. That table is the source of V, J and clone size, and D and trimming were worked out from the DNA. Seen here are approximately 220,000 clones, roughly 89% observed once, and the top ten hold around 2.6%. The source material was PBMCs or T cells enriched from blood (not recorded which). This TCR was sampled from a woman aged 25-40 years with acute COVID-19.

CDR3 sequence (DNA): TGTGCCAGCAGCCAAGGACACGTTTACACCGGGGAGCTGTTTTTT. Amino acids: CASSQGHVYTGELFF. The rearrangement uses TRBV3-1 (or the pseudogene TRBV3-2) and TRBJ2-2; D gene unclear. The V end was cut by 1 base, the J end by 3 bases, with 9 bases between. The CDR3 runs to 15 residues. Germline values: CDR1 LGHDT, CDR2 YNNKEL (reference sequence).